The text below deals with one TCR gamma chain. Its antigen is unknown. RNA was extracted from the cells and then reverse transcribed. Pooled V-gene forward primers with one constant-region reverse primer generated the CDR3 amplicons by multiplex PCR. TCRdb re-analyzed the multiplex PCR reads via CATT. Altogether about 36,000 gamma-chain clones are present, around 20% being singletons, with the ten largest covering around 2%. CDR1 and CDR2 from the germline V gene are GITISATS and ISYDGTV (reference sequence). This CDR3 has 15 residues. V lost 1 base and J lost 1; bases outside the gene matches: 3. The entry originates in a study of Vδ1+ human thymocytes. Overall study findings and caveats: The authors advised highly purified populations and single-cell validation. Despite high sort purity, roughly 18% of thymic T cell receptor delta sequences were Vdelta2. Thymic TRG and TRD repertoires appeared highly polyclonal, with Gaussian CDR3 length distributions.

Sorted Vdelta1+ thymocytes were about 97% to 99.6% pure. V and J are TRGV9 and TRGJP1. Sequencing was carried out using Vdelta1+ gamma-delta thymocytes from the thymus. Subset reported: FACS-sorted CD3+ TCRalphabeta- TCRVdelta1+ TCRVdelta2- thymocytes. This TCR was recovered from a girl under three years old who had congenital heart surgery. CDR3 sequence (DNA): TGTGCCTTGTGGGAGGTATGTACCACTGGTTGGTTCAAGATATTT. Translating it yields CALWEVCTTGWFKIF.